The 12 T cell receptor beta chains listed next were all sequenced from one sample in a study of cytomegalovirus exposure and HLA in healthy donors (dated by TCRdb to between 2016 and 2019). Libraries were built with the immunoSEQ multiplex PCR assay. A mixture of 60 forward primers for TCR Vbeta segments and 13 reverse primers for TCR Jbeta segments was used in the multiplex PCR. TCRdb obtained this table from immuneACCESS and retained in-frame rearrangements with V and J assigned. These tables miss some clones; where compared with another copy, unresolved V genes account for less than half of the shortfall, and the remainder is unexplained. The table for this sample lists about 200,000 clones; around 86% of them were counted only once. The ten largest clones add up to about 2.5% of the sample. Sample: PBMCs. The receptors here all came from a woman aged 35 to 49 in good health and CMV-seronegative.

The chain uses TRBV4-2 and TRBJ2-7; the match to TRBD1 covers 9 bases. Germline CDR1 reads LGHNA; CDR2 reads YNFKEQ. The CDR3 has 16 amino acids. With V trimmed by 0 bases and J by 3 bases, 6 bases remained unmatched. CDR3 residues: CASSQELTGGVYEQYF. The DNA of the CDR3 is TGTGCCAGCAGCCAAGAGTTAACAGGGGGCGTCTACGAGCAGTACTTC.

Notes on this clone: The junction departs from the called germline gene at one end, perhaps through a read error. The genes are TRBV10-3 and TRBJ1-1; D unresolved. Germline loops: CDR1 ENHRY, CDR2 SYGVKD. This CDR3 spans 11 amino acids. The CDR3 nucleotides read TGTGCCATCAGTGAGGCCCGGGAGCGAGAATTT. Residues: CAISEAREREF.

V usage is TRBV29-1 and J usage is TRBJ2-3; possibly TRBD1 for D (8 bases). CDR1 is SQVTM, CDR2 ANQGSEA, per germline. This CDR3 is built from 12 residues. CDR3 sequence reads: CTDRGGTDTQYF. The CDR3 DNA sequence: TGCACCGACAGGGGAGGGACAGATACGCAGTATTTT.

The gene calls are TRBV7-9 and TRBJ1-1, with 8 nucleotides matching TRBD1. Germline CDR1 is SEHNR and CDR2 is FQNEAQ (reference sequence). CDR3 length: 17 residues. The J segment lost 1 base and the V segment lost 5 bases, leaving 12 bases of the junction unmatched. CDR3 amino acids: CASSSTGTGFPNTEAFF. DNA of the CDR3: TGTGCCAGCAGCAGTACCGGGACAGGTTTTCCGAACACTGAAGCTTTCTTT.

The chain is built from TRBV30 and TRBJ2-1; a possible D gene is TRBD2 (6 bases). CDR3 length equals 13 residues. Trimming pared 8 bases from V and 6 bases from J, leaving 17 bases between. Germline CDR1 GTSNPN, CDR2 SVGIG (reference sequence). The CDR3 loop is CALGLLVVNEQFF. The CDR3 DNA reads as TGTGCCCTGGGACTCTTGGTTGTCAATGAGCAGTTCTTC.

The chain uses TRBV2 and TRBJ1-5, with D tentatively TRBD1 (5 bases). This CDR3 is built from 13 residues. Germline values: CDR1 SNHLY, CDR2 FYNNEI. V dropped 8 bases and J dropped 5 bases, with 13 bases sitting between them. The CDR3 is CASSSDSYQPQHF. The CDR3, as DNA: TGTGCCAGCTCCAGCGACAGTTATCAGCCCCAGCATTTT. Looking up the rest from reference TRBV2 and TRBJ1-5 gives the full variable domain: EPEVTQTPSHQVTQMGQEVILRCVPISNHLYFYWYRQILGQKVEFLVSFYNNEISEKSEIFDDQFSVERPDGSNFTLKIRSTKLEDSAMYFCASSSDSYQPQHFGDGTRLSIL.

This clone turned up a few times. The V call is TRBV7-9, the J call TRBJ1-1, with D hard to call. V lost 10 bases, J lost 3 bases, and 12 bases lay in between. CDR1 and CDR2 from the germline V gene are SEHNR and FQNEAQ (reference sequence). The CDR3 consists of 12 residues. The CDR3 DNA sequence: TGTGCCATACTCAGGAGGTACACTGAAGCTTTCTTT. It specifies CAILRRYTEAFF.

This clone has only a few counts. In DNA, the CDR3 is TGTGCCAGCAGCTTAGCGGGAGGACGGGAGACCCAGTACTTC. This codes for CASSLAGGRETQYF. This rearrangement joins TRBV13 to TRBJ2-5, with 7 nucleotides matching TRBD2. The junction had 4 bases not matched to a gene; V was cut back by 1 base and J by 5 bases. This CDR3 is built from 14 residues. CDR1 is PRHDT and CDR2 is FYEKMQ in the germline V gene (reference sequence).

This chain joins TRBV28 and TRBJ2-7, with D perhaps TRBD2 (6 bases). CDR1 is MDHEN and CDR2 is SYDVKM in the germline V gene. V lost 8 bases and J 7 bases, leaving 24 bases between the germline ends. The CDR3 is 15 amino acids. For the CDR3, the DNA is TGTGCCAGCTCTTCCGGGGGTAGTGGGAAAGGGGAGCAGTACTTC. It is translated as CASSSGGSGKGEQYF.

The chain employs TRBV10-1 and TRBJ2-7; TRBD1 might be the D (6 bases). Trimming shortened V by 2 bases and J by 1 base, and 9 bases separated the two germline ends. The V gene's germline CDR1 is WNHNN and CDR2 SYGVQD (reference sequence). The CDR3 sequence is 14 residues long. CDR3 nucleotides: TGCGCCAGCAGTGAGAGGGGGAGTTCCTACGAGCAGTACTTC. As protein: CASSERGSSYEQYF.

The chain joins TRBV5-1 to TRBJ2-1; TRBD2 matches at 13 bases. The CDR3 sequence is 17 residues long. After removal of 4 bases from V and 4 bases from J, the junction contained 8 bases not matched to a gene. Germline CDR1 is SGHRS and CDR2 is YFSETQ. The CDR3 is CASSPGLAGAPYNEQFF. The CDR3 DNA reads TGCGCCAGCAGCCCCGGACTAGCGGGAGCCCCGTACAATGAGCAGTTCTTC.

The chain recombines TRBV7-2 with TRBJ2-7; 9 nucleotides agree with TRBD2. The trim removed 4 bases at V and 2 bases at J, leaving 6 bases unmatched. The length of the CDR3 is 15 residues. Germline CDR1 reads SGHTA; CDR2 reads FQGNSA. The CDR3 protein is CASSSTGTSPYEQYF. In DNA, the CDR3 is TGTGCCAGCAGCTCCACCGGGACTAGCCCCTACGAGCAGTACTTC.